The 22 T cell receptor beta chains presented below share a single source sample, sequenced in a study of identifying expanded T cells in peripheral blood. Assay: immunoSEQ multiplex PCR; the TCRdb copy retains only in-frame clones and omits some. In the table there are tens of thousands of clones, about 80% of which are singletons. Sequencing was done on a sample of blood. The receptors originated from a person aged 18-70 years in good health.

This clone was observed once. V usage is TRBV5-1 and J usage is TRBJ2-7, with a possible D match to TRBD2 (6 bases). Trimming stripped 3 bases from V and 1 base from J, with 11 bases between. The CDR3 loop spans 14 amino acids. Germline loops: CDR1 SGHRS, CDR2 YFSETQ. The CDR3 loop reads CASSSGLDSYEQYF. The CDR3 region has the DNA TGCGCCAGCAGCTCGGGACTCGATTCCTACGAGCAGTACTTC.

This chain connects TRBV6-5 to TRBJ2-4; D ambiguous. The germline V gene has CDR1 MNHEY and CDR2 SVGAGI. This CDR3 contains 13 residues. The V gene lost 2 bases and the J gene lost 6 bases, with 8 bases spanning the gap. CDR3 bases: TGTGCCAGCAGTTACGGGGAAACAAACATTCAGTACTTC. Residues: CASSYGETNIQYF.

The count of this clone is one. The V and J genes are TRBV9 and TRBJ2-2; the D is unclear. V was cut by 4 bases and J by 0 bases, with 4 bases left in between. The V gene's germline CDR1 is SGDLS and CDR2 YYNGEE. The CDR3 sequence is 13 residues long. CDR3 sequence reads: CASSSPNTGELFF. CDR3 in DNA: TGTGCCAGCAGCAGTCCGAACACCGGGGAGCTGTTTTTT. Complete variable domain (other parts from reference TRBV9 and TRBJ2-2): DSGVTQTPKHLITATGQRVTLRCSPRSGDLSVYWYQQSLDQGLQFLIQYYNGEERAKGNILERFSAQQFPDLHSELNLSSLELGDSALYFCASSSPNTGELFFGEGSRLTVL.

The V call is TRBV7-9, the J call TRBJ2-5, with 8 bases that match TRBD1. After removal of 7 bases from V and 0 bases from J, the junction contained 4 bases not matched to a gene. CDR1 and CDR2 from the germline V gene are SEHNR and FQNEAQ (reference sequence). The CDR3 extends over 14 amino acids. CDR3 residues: CASTQDRDQETQYF. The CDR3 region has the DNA TGTGCCAGCACCCAGGACAGGGACCAAGAGACCCAGTACTTC.

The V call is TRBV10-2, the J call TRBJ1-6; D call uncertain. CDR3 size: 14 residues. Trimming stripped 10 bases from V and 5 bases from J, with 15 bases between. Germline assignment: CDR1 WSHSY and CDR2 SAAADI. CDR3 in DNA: TGCGCCACCGCGAGGAGGCTAGATAATTCACCCCTCCACTTT. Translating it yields CATARRLDNSPLHF.

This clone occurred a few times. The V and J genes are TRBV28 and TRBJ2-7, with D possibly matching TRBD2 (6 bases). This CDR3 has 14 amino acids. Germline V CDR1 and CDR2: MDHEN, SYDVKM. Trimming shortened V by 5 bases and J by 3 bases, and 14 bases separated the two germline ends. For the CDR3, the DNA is TGTGCCAGCAGTCCTCTCCTCGGGGGCTACGAGCAGTACTTC. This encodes CASSPLLGGYEQYF.

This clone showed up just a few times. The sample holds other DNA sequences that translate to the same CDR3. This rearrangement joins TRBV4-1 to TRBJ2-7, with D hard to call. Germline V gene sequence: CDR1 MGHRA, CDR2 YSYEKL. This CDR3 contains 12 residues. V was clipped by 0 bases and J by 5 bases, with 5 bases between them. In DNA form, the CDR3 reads TGCGCCAGCAGCCAAGAAGGGCACGAGCAGTACTTC. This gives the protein CASSQEGHEQYF.

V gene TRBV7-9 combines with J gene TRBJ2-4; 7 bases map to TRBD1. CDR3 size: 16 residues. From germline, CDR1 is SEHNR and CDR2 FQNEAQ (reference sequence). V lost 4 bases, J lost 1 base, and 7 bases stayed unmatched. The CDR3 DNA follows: TGTGCCAGCAGCTCGATCCAGACAGGGGCCAAAAACATTCAGTACTTC. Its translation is CASSSIQTGAKNIQYF.

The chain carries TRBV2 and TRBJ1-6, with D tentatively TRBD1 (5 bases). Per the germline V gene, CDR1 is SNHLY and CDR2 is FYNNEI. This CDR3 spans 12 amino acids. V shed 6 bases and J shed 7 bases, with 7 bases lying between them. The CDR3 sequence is CASRGPNSPLHF. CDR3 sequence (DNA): TGTGCCAGCAGGGGGCCCAATTCACCCCTCCACTTT.

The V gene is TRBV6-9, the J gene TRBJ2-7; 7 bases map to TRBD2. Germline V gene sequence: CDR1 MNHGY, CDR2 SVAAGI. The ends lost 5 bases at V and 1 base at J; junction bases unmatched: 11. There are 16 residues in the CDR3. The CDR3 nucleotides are TGTGCCAGCAGTGAAAATCCGGGGGGAACTTCCTACGAGCAGTACGTC. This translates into CASSENPGGTSYEQYV.

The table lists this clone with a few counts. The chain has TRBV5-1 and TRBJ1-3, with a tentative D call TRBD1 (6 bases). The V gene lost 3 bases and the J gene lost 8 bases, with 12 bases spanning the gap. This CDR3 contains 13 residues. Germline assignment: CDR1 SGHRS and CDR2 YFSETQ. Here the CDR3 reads CASSSRDTDTIYF. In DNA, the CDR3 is TGCGCCAGCAGCTCCCGGGACACGGACACCATATATTTT.

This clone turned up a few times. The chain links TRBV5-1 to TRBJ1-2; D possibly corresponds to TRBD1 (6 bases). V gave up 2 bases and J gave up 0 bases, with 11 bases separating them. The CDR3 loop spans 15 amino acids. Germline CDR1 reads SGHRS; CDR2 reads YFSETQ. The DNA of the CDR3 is TGCGCCAGCAGCTTCCTACAGGGAGCTAACTATGGCTACACCTTC. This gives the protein CASSFLQGANYGYTF.

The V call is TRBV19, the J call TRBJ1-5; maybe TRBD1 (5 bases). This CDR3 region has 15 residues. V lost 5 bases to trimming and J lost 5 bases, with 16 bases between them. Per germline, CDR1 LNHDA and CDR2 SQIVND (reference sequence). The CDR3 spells CASSPEGWNDQPQHF. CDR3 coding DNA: TGTGCCAGTAGTCCAGAGGGGTGGAACGATCAGCCCCAGCATTTT.

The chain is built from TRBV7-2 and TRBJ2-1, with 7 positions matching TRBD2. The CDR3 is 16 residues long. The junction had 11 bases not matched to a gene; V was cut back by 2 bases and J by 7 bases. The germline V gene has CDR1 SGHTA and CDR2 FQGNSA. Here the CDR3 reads CASSLFAGRIENEQFF. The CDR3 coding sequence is TGTGCCAGCAGCTTATTCGCCGGGAGGATCGAAAATGAGCAGTTCTTC. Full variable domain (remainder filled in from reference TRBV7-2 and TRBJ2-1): GAGVSQSPSNKVTEKGKDVELRCDPISGHTALYWYRQSLGQGLEFLIYFQGNSAPDKSGLPSDRFSAERTGGSVSTLTIQRTQQEDSAVYLCASSLFAGRIENEQFFGPGTRLTVL.

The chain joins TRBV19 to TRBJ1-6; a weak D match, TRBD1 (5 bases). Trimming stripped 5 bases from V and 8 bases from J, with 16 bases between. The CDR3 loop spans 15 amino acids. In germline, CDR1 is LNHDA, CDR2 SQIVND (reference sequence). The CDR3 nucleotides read TGTGCCAGTAGTCCCCGGGCATTAGGGGATTCACCCCTCCACTTT. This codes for CASSPRALGDSPLHF.

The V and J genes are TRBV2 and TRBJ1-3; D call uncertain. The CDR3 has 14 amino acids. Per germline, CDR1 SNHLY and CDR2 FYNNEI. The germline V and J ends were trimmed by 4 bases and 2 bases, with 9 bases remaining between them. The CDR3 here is CASSGPGTGNTIYF. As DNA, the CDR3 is TGTGCCAGCAGTGGGCCTGGTACTGGAAACACCATATATTTT.

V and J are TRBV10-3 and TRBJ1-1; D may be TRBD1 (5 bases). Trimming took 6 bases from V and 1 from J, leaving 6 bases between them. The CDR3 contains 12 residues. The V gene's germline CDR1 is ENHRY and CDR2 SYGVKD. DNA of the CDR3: TGTGCCATCAGGAGGGGGAACACTGAAGCTTTCTTT. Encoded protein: CAIRRGNTEAFF.

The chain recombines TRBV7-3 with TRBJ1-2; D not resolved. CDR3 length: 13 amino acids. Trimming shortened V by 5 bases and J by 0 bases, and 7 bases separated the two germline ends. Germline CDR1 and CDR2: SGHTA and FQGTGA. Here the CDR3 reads CASSRNPNYGYTF. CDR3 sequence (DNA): TGTGCCAGCAGCCGCAACCCTAACTATGGCTACACCTTC.

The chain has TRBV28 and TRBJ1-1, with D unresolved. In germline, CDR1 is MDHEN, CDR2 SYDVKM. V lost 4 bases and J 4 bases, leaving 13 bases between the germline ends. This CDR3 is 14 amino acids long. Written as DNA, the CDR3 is TGTGCCAGCAGTTCCGTTTTAGGGCTCACTGAAGCTTTCTTT. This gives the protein CASSSVLGLTEAFF.

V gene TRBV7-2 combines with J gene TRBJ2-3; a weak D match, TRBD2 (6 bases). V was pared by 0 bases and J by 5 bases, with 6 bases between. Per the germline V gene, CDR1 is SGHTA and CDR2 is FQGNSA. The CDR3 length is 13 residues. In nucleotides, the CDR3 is TGTGCCAGCAGCTTAGCGCGGGAAGATACGCAGTATTTT. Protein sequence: CASSLAREDTQYF. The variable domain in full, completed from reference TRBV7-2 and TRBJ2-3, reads GAGVSQSPSNKVTEKGKDVELRCDPISGHTALYWYRQSLGQGLEFLIYFQGNSAPDKSGLPSDRFSAERTGGSVSTLTIQRTQQEDSAVYLCASSLAREDTQYFGPGTRLTVL.

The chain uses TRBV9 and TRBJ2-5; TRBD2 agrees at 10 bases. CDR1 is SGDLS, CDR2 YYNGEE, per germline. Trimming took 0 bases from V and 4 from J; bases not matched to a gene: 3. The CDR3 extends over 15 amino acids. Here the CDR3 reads CASSVDPSGRETQYF. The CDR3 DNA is TGTGCCAGCAGCGTAGACCCTAGCGGGAGAGAGACCCAGTACTTC. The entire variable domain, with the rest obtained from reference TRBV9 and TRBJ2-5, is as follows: DSGVTQTPKHLITATGQRVTLRCSPRSGDLSVYWYQQSLDQGLQFLIQYYNGEERAKGNILERFSAQQFPDLHSELNLSSLELGDSALYFCASSVDPSGRETQYFGPGTRLLVL.

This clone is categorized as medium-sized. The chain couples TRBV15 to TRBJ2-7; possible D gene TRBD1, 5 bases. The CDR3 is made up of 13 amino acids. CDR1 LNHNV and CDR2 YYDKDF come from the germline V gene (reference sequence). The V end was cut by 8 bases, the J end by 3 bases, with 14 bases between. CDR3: CATGKGPYYEQYF. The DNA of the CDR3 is TGTGCCACCGGGAAGGGGCCCTACTACGAGCAGTACTTC.